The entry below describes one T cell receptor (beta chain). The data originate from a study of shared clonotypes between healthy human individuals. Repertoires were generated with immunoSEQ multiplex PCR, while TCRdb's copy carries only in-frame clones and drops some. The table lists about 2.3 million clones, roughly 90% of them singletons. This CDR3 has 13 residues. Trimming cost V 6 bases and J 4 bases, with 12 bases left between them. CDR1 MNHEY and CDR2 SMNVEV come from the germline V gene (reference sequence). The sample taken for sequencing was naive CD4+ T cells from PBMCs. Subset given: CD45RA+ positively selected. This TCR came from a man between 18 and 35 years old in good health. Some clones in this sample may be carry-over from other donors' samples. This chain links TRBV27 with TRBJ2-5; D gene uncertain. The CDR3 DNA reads TGTGCCAGCAGCCATAAAGGGCGAGAGACCCAGTACTTC. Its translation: CASSHKGRETQYF.